The 7 T cell receptor beta chains given below trace back to one sample, sequenced in a study of blood T cells in healthy people across ages. Combining a sample-barcoded 5' primer with a J-beta primer mix, a second PCR ran for 7 to 11 cycles. TCRdb processed the 5' RACE reads anew with MiXCR; each CDR3 protein has one entry. The table includes nearly 1 million distinct CDR3 sequences, just over 50% detected once. The sequenced sample was blood. Source of these receptors: a woman aged 60-75 years in good health.

The V and J genes are TRBV7-2 and TRBJ2-1; D might be TRBD2 (6 bases). This CDR3 has 13 amino acids. Trimming removed 1 base from V and 8 bases from J, with 9 bases in between. The germline V gene encodes CDR1 SGHTA and CDR2 FQGNSA. Here the CDR3 reads CASSLEGLDEQFF. In nucleotides, the CDR3 is TGTGCCAGCAGCTTAGAGGGACTCGATGAGCAGTTCTTC.

The chain links TRBV5-1 to TRBJ2-1; 7 bases are shared with TRBD1. The CDR3 runs to 15 residues. In germline, CDR1 is SGHRS, CDR2 YFSETQ. J gave up 10 bases and V 2 bases, and 12 bases lay outside the gene matches. Written as DNA, the CDR3 is TGCGCCAGCAGCTTAGGGACAGTGGGTCTTGGGGAGCAGTTCTTC. This translates into CASSLGTVGLGEQFF.

This chain joins TRBV20-1 and TRBJ1-2; D unresolved. The V end was cut by 6 bases, the J end by 7 bases, with 15 bases between. There are 12 residues in the CDR3. CDR1 and CDR2 from the germline V gene are DFQATT and SNEGSKA (reference sequence). CDR3 coding DNA: TGCAGTGCCCCGAACAAAGTGGGTGGCTACACCTTC. It encodes CSAPNKVGGYTF.

The CDR3 coding sequence is TGCGCCAGCAGCTTGGGCCTAGCGGGAGACTACGAGCAGTACTTC. Its translation: CASSLGLAGDYEQYF. The chain recombines TRBV5-1 with TRBJ2-7, with TRBD2 matching over 10 bases. The CDR3 is 15 amino acids. Germline assignment: CDR1 SGHRS and CDR2 YFSETQ. V lost 0 bases, J lost 3 bases, and 3 bases stayed unmatched.

V usage is TRBV13 and J usage is TRBJ2-3; D is possibly TRBD2 (5 bases). Trimming removed 1 base at V and 0 bases at J, with 11 bases between. Germline V gives CDR1 PRHDT, CDR2 FYEKMQ (reference sequence). The CDR3 extends over 16 amino acids. The CDR3 region is CASSLVGASSTDTQYF. The CDR3 coding sequence is TGTGCCAGCAGCTTAGTGGGAGCCTCTAGCACAGATACGCAGTATTTT.

This clonotype was counted a few times. This chain links TRBV28 with TRBJ2-3; unclear D gene. Germline values: CDR1 MDHEN, CDR2 SYDVKM. The CDR3 consists of 12 residues. V lost 6 bases and J 7 bases, leaving 11 bases between the germline ends. In DNA form, the CDR3 reads TGTGCCAGCAGCCCCACCTCAAATACGCAGTATTTT. Encoded protein: CASSPTSNTQYF.

The V call is TRBV4-2, the J call TRBJ2-1; the D gene is possibly TRBD1 (6 bases). The CDR3 has 16 amino acids. V dropped 3 bases and J dropped 2 bases, with 14 bases sitting between them. Germline V gene lookup returns CDR1 LGHNA and CDR2 YNFKEQ. CDR3 protein: CASSHAQGSTYNEQFF. The CDR3 DNA reads TGTGCCAGCAGCCATGCGCAGGGGTCTACCTACAATGAGCAGTTCTTC.